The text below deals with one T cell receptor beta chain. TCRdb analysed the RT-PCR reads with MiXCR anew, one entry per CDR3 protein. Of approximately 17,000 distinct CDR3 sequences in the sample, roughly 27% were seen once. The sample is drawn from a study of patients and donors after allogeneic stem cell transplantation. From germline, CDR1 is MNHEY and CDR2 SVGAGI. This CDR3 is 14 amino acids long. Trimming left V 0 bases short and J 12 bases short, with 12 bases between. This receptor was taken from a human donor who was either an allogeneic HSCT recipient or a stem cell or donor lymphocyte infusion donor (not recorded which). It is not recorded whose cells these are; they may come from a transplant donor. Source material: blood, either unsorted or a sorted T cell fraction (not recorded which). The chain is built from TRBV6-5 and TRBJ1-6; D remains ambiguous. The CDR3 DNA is TGTGCCAGCAGTTACTCGTTGACGCCTGGACCCCTCCACTTT. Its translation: CASSYSLTPGPLHF.